The rows below give T cell receptor beta chains drawn from one sample of a study of beta chain features in type 1 diabetes. Assay used: immunoSEQ multiplex PCR; TCRdb lists only in-frame clones, some missing. This sample has fewer than 300,000 clones, with 11% found just once. Sequencing was carried out using naive CD4+ T cells from blood. These receptors originate from a man between 25 and 39 years old with type 1 diabetes. CDR3s include the opening cysteine and the closing phenylalanine or tryptophan. A D gene is named only where the DNA matches it firmly. The size of a clone is reported for some rows only, either as once, few or many, or as a class for expanded clones.

>TRBV6-6|.|few|TRBJ1-5
CASSYEGEGNQPQHF
TGTGCCAGCAGTTATGAGGGGGAAGGAAATCAGCCCCAGCATTTT
>TRBV9|TRBD1|.|TRBJ2-4
CASSSSGGAVDIQYF
TGTGCCAGCAGCTCCTCAGGGGGCGCGGTAGACATTCAGTACTTC
>TRBV7-9|.|few|TRBJ2-7
CASSLFEEREQYF
TGTGCCAGCAGCTTATTTGAGGAGAGAGAGCAGTACTTC
>TRBV30|.|few|TRBJ2-3
CAWGGSDTQYF
TGTGCCTGGGGGGGGTCCGATACGCAGTATTTT
>TRBV5-1|TRBD2|few|TRBJ2-7
CASSLESGIYEQYF
TGCGCCAGCAGCTTGGAGAGCGGGATCTACGAGCAGTACTTC
>TRBV18|.|.|TRBJ1-1
CASSPGPSAAFF
TGTGCCAGCTCACCGGGGCCCTCAGCAGCTTTCTTT
>TRBV5-1|TRBD2|.|TRBJ2-1
CASSLGLAGGSEQFF
TGCGCCAGCAGCCTGGGACTAGCGGGGGGTAGTGAGCAGTTCTTC
>TRBV4-3|.|few|TRBJ2-3
CASSQSRTDTQYF
TGCGCCAGCAGCCAAAGCCGCACAGATACGCAGTATTTT
>TRBV7-3|TRBD2|few|TRBJ2-2
CASSLTGLAGVTGELFF
TGTGCCAGCAGCTTAACGGGACTAGCGGGGGTCACCGGGGAGCTGTTTTTT
>TRBV15|.|few|TRBJ2-5
CATSSAETQYF
TGTGCCACCAGCAGCGCGGAGACCCAGTACTTC
>TRBV5-8|TRBD1|.|TRBJ1-2
CASSLMDRGYGYTF
TGTGCCAGCAGCTTAATGGACAGGGGCTATGGCTACACCTTC
>TRBV7-9|TRBD1|few|TRBJ2-7
CASTPPGGAYEQYF
TGTGCCAGCACCCCCCCAGGGGGAGCCTACGAGCAGTACTTC
>TRBV7-8|.|.|TRBJ1-6
CASTTGGSYNSPLHF
TGTGCCAGCACCACGGGAGGTTCCTATAATTCACCCCTCCACTTT
>TRBV6-5|.|.|TRBJ2-1
CASSHAGEQFF
TGTGCCAGCAGTCACGCGGGTGAGCAGTTCTTC
>TRBV7-9|.|few|TRBJ2-3
CASSLPGAPMDTQYF
TGTGCCAGCAGCCTGCCGGGAGCTCCCATGGATACGCAGTATTTT
>TRBV27|TRBD1|.|TRBJ1-5
CASSQIGTGYSNQPQHF
TGTGCCAGCAGCCAAATTGGGACAGGCTATAGCAATCAGCCCCAGCATTTT
>TRBV5-1|TRBD1|few|TRBJ1-1
CASSFSGQLNEAFF
TGCGCCAGCAGCTTCTCGGGACAGCTCAATGAAGCTTTCTTT
>TRBV15|.|.|TRBJ1-3
CATTKMEGSSGNTIYF
TGTGCCACCACCAAAATGGAGGGGTCTTCTGGAAACACCATATATTTT
>TRBV2|.|.|TRBJ2-1
CASTLGGGNEQFF
TGTGCCAGCACGCTCGGGGGAGGTAATGAGCAGTTCTTC
>TRBV7-3|TRBD2|.|TRBJ2-1
CASSRASGLADNEQFF
TGTGCCAGCAGCCGAGCTTCCGGACTAGCGGACAATGAGCAGTTCTTC
>TRBV7-2|TRBD1|.|TRBJ1-1
CASRQTGGTEAFF
TGTGCCAGCAGGCAGACAGGGGGCACTGAAGCTTTCTTT
>TRBV11-1|.|few|TRBJ2-5
CASSPRRTQETQYF
TGTGCCAGCAGTCCACGGAGGACTCAAGAGACCCAGTACTTC
>TRBV9|.|.|TRBJ2-3
CASSRAGDTRSDTQYF
TGTGCCAGCAGCCGGGCCGGGGACACTCGATCTGATACGCAGTATTTT
>TRBV29-1|.|few|TRBJ1-5
CSVGQFNQPQHF
TGCAGCGTTGGACAATTCAATCAGCCCCAGCATTTT
>TRBV28|.|.|TRBJ1-2
CASSKTRGDYGYTF
TGTGCCAGCAGTAAGACCAGGGGCGACTATGGCTACACCTTC
>TRBV18|.|few|TRBJ2-5
CASSPTGQETQYF
TGTGCCAGCTCACCGACAGGACAAGAGACCCAGTACTTC
>TRBV9|TRBD1|.|TRBJ2-7
CANSVGGRTGAQEQYF
TGTGCCAACAGCGTAGGGGGAAGGACAGGGGCCCAGGAGCAGTACTTC
>TRBV27|.|.|TRBJ1-4
CASRTDPNEKLFF
TGTGCCAGCAGGACAGACCCTAATGAAAAACTGTTTTTT
>TRBV4-2|TRBD2|.|TRBJ2-5
CASSLLPTSGGAQETQYF
TGTGCCAGCAGCCTCCTCCCTACTAGCGGGGGGGCCCAAGAGACCCAGTACTTC
>TRBV6-1|.|few|TRBJ2-2
CASSEAFRYRDQGELFF
TGTGCCAGCAGTGAAGCTTTCCGTTACAGGGACCAAGGGGAGCTGTTTTTT
>TRBV29-1|.|.|TRBJ2-3
CSVLPPGAFTQYF
TGCAGCGTCCTGCCCCCAGGGGCATTTACGCAGTATTTT